The 29 T cell receptor beta chains in this list originate from one sample, sequenced in a study of CD8+ T cells in alopecia areata (dated 2018 in TCRdb). Receptor amplification or capture employed the immunoSEQ multiplex PCR assay. RNA was extracted from all samples and reverse transcribed into cDNA, which served as template for TCR sequencing. Held by TCRdb, this immuneACCESS table contains in-frame sequences only and omits some clones. Under half of the omission traces to an unresolved V gene where checked; the cause of the rest is unknown. The sample has about 37,000 clones on record, nearly 55% of them singletons. Less than 2% of the sample belongs to the ten largest clones. In 4 to 6 patients from the biomarker study, CD4+ cells were sorted further to obtain CD25+CD127- cells. Sample: CD4+ Tregs sorted from blood. These receptors were obtained from a human donor with alopecia areata.

This clone turned up a few times. The chain joins TRBV25-1 to TRBJ2-7; no reliable D call. CDR3 length: 13 residues. CDR1 and CDR2 from the germline V gene are MGHDK and SYGVNS. V lost 4 bases and J 5 bases, leaving 12 bases between the germline ends. In DNA, the CDR3 is TGTGCCAGCAGTGTGTTTGGCTCTGACGAGCAGTACTTC. It encodes CASSVFGSDEQYF.

The chain is built from TRBV2 and TRBJ2-3; D not resolved. Germline V CDR1 and CDR2: SNHLY, FYNNEI. This CDR3 is 12 amino acids long. The germline V and J ends were trimmed by 6 bases and 5 bases, with 9 bases remaining between them. The CDR3 sequence: CASRVTLDTQYF. The DNA of the CDR3 is TGTGCCAGCAGGGTGACTCTAGATACGCAGTATTTT.

The chain carries TRBV4-3 and TRBJ2-3; 7 positions match TRBD1. V trimming: 2 bases; J trimming: 4 bases; junction bases outside the gene matches: 18. Germline lookup yields CDR1 LGHNA and CDR2 YSLEER. CDR3 length: 19 amino acids. DNA of the CDR3: TGCGCCAGCAGCCAATTTCTACGCCGACAGGGCGAGGGGGCAGATACGCAGTATTTT. Amino acid sequence: CASSQFLRRQGEGADTQYF.

This clone was seen more than once but under ten times. J is TRBJ2-2 and V is TRBV7-2; D remains unclear. Germline V CDR1 and CDR2: SGHTA, FQGNSA. V was trimmed by 2 bases and J by 6 bases, leaving 4 bases between them. The CDR3 sequence is 12 residues long. The CDR3 DNA follows: TGTGCCAGCAGCTTAAGACCCGGGGAGCTGTTTTTT. It translates to CASSLRPGELFF. The full variable domain, with the rest looked up from reference TRBV7-2 and TRBJ2-2, is GAGVSQSPSNKVTEKGKDVELRCDPISGHTALYWYRQSLGQGLEFLIYFQGNSAPDKSGLPSDRFSAERTGGSVSTLTIQRTQQEDSAVYLCASSLRPGELFFGEGSRLTVL.

The genes are TRBV6-1 and TRBJ2-7; no clear D. Trimming stripped 10 bases from V and 2 bases from J, with 12 bases between. The germline V gene has CDR1 MNHNS and CDR2 SASEGT. The CDR3 is 12 residues long. Here the CDR3 DNA reads TGTGCCACCGGATTTGAAACCTACGAGCAGTACTTC. This gives the protein CATGFETYEQYF.

The chain is built from TRBV27 and TRBJ1-5; D is possibly TRBD1 (6 bases). CDR1 and CDR2 (germline): MNHEY, SMNVEV (reference sequence). The CDR3 sequence is 16 residues long. V was shortened by 4 bases and J by 4 bases, with 17 bases between the two germline ends. CDR3 amino acids: CASSSWGGLGNQPQHF. CDR3 DNA: TGTGCCAGCAGTTCTTGGGGGGGGCTCGGGAATCAGCCCCAGCATTTT.

The chain employs TRBV19 and TRBJ1-5, with TRBD1 matching over 8 bases. The ends lost 5 bases at V and 6 bases at J; junction bases unmatched: 9. In germline, CDR1 is LNHDA, CDR2 SQIVND (reference sequence). This CDR3 has 15 residues. The CDR3 DNA reads TGTGCCAGTAGTTTTGGGCAGGGGGCTTCTCAGCCCCAGCATTTT. The encoded protein is CASSFGQGASQPQHF.

The chain is built from TRBV7-2 and TRBJ2-7; D is unclear. This CDR3 has 13 amino acids. Germline CDR1 reads SGHTA; CDR2 reads FQGNSA. V was pared by 6 bases and J by 0 bases, with 9 bases between. CDR3 coding DNA: TGTGCCAGCAGATTTCCGAGCTCCTACGAGCAGTACTTC. It translates to CASRFPSSYEQYF.

The J gene is TRBJ2-2, the V gene TRBV5-1; weak D call: TRBD2 (6 bases). Per the germline V gene, CDR1 is SGHRS and CDR2 is YFSETQ. Trimming pared 2 bases from V and 0 bases from J, leaving 8 bases between. The CDR3 sequence is 15 residues long. CDR3 nucleotides: TGCGCCAGCAGCTTTAGCGGTCCGAACACCGGGGAGCTGTTTTTT. It codes for CASSFSGPNTGELFF.

This clone was seen once. The CDR3 bases are TGCAGTGCTGGGTCCAACGGAGAGCAGTTCTTC. Residues: CSAGSNGEQFF. This chain uses TRBV20-1 with TRBJ2-1; D is uncertain. Trimming removed 5 bases from V and 10 bases from J, with 12 bases in between. The CDR3 runs to 11 residues. CDR1 is DFQATT, CDR2 SNEGSKA, per germline (reference sequence).

This sequence joins TRBV20-1 and TRBJ1-2, with D unclear. Germline loops: CDR1 DFQATT, CDR2 SNEGSKA (reference sequence). There are 11 residues in the CDR3. V was cut by 4 bases and J by 3 bases, with 6 bases left in between. This CDR3 reads CSATGDYGYTF. The CDR3 DNA reads TGCAGTGCTACCGGGGACTATGGCTACACCTTC.

The chain combines TRBV28 with TRBJ2-7, with D possibly matching TRBD1 (6 bases). CDR1 and CDR2 (germline): MDHEN, SYDVKM. The CDR3 extends over 13 amino acids. V was shortened by 7 bases and J by 3 bases, with 13 bases between the two germline ends. The CDR3 DNA reads as TGTGCCAGCACCCGGACAGCCAACTACGAGCAGTACTTC. This translates into CASTRTANYEQYF.

This clone was recorded a few times. This specimen includes other DNA sequences encoding the same CDR3. The J gene is TRBJ2-7, the V gene TRBV29-1, with no clear D. The V gene's germline CDR1 is SQVTM and CDR2 ANQGSEA. V lost 5 bases to trimming and J lost 6 bases, with 14 bases between them. The CDR3 is 12 amino acids. The DNA for the CDR3 is TGCAGCGTTACGGTAGGACCCCCCGAGCAGTACTTC. Translation gives CSVTVGPPEQYF.

The chain employs TRBV9 and TRBJ1-1; the D is unclear. V gave up 0 bases and J gave up 2 bases, with 11 bases separating them. CDR3 length equals 15 residues. The germline gives CDR1 SGDLS, CDR2 YYNGEE. DNA for the CDR3: TGTGCCAGCAGCGTAGGTCTGGAGATAAACACTGAAGCTTTCTTT. This gives the protein CASSVGLEINTEAFF. Looking up the rest from reference TRBV9 and TRBJ1-1 gives the full variable domain: DSGVTQTPKHLITATGQRVTLRCSPRSGDLSVYWYQQSLDQGLQFLIQYYNGEERAKGNILERFSAQQFPDLHSELNLSSLELGDSALYFCASSVGLEINTEAFFGQGTRLTVV.

This clone was counted only a few times. The gene calls are TRBV5-1 and TRBJ1-3, with unresolved D. Trimming pared 4 bases from V and 4 bases from J, leaving 12 bases between. The CDR3 has 14 residues. Germline V gene data show CDR1 as SGHRS and CDR2 as YFSETQ. Here the CDR3 reads CASSQARPGNTIYF. CDR3 DNA: TGCGCCAGCAGCCAGGCAAGGCCCGGAAACACCATATATTTT.

This clone has a handful of counts. V gene TRBV29-1 combines with J gene TRBJ2-3; D gene ambiguous. Trimming left V 3 bases short and J 6 bases short, with 10 bases between. The CDR3 spans 12 residues. Germline V gene lookup returns CDR1 SQVTM and CDR2 ANQGSEA. In DNA, the CDR3 is TGCAGCGTTGAGGGCATAAGGGATACGCAGTATTTT. Its protein is CSVEGIRDTQYF.

The V and J genes are TRBV4-2 and TRBJ1-2, with D maybe TRBD1 (5 bases). Looked up from germline, CDR1 is LGHNA and CDR2 is YNFKEQ. V was trimmed by 2 bases and J by 5 bases, leaving 18 bases between them. The CDR3 covers 16 residues. CDR3 loop: CASSQRSGYGGYGYTF. CDR3 nucleotides: TGTGCCAGCAGCCAAAGATCAGGGTACGGCGGGTATGGCTACACCTTC.

V is TRBV29-1 and J is TRBJ2-2; maybe TRBD1 (5 bases). Germline V CDR1 and CDR2: SQVTM, ANQGSEA. This CDR3 comprises 12 residues. Between the trimmed V and J ends, which lost 7 bases and 4 bases, there was a span of 10 bases. The CDR3 region is CSARRVTGELFF. The CDR3 DNA reads as TGCAGCGCGCGCAGGGTCACCGGGGAGCTGTTTTTT.

The V gene is TRBV5-5, the J gene TRBJ1-2, with D hard to call. The length of the CDR3 is 15 residues. Germline V gives CDR1 SGHKS, CDR2 YYEKEE (reference sequence). V lost 4 bases and J lost 4, with 17 bases in between. The CDR3 nucleotides are TGTGCCAGCAGCCCCGCGGGCCCCTCGGGCTATGGCTACACCTTC. Protein product: CASSPAGPSGYGYTF.

V is TRBV9 and J is TRBJ2-5; D not resolved. The V end was cut by 0 bases, the J end by 5 bases, with 14 bases between. Germline CDR1 reads SGDLS; CDR2 reads YYNGEE. This CDR3 spans 15 amino acids. CDR3 amino acids: CASSVEVSQRETQYF. CDR3 DNA: TGTGCCAGCAGCGTAGAAGTATCCCAGAGGGAGACCCAGTACTTC.

The chain has TRBV5-1 and TRBJ2-3; D might be TRBD1 or TRBD2, each matching 6 bases. Trimming left V 0 bases short and J 4 bases short, with 12 bases between. Germline CDR1 is SGHRS and CDR2 is YFSETQ. The CDR3 length is 15 residues. CDR3: CASSLDGGPADTQYF. The CDR3, as DNA: TGCGCCAGCAGCTTGGATGGGGGGCCCGCAGATACGCAGTATTTT.

This clone has more than one count but fewer than ten. The rearrangement joins TRBV5-1 to TRBJ2-1, with 13 bases aligning to TRBD2. Trimming cost V 3 bases and J 9 bases; bases outside gene matches: 6. This CDR3 has 15 residues. The V gene's germline CDR1 is SGHRS and CDR2 YFSETQ. CDR3 sequence (DNA): TGCGCCAGCAGCTCGACTAGCGGGGGGAGAACTGAGCAGTTCTTC. Translating gives CASSSTSGGRTEQFF. The full variable domain, with the rest looked up from reference TRBV5-1 and TRBJ2-1, is KAGVTQTPRYLIKTRGQQVTLSCSPISGHRSVSWYQQTPGQGLQFLFEYFSETQRNKGNFPGRFSGRQFSNSRSEMNVSTLELGDSALYLCASSSTSGGRTEQFFGPGTRLTVL.

The V gene is TRBV5-4, the J gene TRBJ2-2, with TRBD2 matching 7 bases. The germline V gene encodes CDR1 SGHNT and CDR2 YYREEE (reference sequence). The CDR3 runs to 15 residues. The V gene end was trimmed by 5 bases and the J gene end by 3 bases; junction bases not matched to a gene: 7. CDR3 nucleotides: TGTGCCAGCAGGGCAAGGCTAGCGGACACCGGGGAGCTGTTTTTT. Protein product: CASRARLADTGELFF.

This clone was counted only a few times. This chain links TRBV12-5 with TRBJ2-3; D is unclear. This CDR3 is built from 16 residues. Per the germline V gene, CDR1 is LGHNT and CDR2 is FRNRAP. With 6 bases removed from V and 7 bases from J, the gap between germline ends came to 23 bases. The CDR3 loop reads CASGLAVRLDTHTQYF. The CDR3 DNA sequence: TGTGCTAGTGGGCTCGCGGTCCGGCTCGACACGCATACGCAGTATTTT.

The table lists this clone with a count of one. CDR3 sequence reads: CASSLGSNKNIQYF. The CDR3 bases are TGCGCCAGCAGCTTGGGCTCTAACAAAAACATTCAGTACTTC. The V gene is TRBV5-1, the J gene TRBJ2-4, with D hard to call. Germline CDR1 SGHRS, CDR2 YFSETQ. V lost 0 bases, J lost 3 bases, and 7 bases lay in between. This CDR3 comprises 14 residues.

This clone appeared a single time. The chain recombines TRBV7-2 with TRBJ2-1; 13 nucleotides match TRBD2. CDR1 and CDR2 (germline): SGHTA, FQGNSA. This CDR3 region has 17 residues. Trimming cost V 5 bases and J 0 bases; bases outside gene matches: 4. The chain's CDR3 is CASSPTSGRTSYNEQFF. The CDR3 coding sequence is TGTGCCAGCAGCCCGACTAGCGGGAGGACCTCCTACAATGAGCAGTTCTTC. The full variable domain, in which reference TRBV7-2 and TRBJ2-1 provide the parts outside the CDR3, is GAGVSQSPSNKVTEKGKDVELRCDPISGHTALYWYRQSLGQGLEFLIYFQGNSAPDKSGLPSDRFSAERTGGSVSTLTIQRTQQEDSAVYLCASSPTSGRTSYNEQFFGPGTRLTVL.

The chain is built from TRBV6-5 and TRBJ1-1, with 7 nucleotides matching TRBD1. CDR1 is MNHEY, CDR2 SVGAGI, per germline. The CDR3 consists of 14 residues. Unmatched junction bases numbered 10, after V lost 6 bases and J lost 6 bases. The CDR3: CASRTTGSLPEAFF. DNA of the CDR3: TGTGCCAGCAGGACGACAGGGTCCCTTCCTGAAGCTTTCTTT.

This sequence joins TRBV4-2 and TRBJ2-5; D is possibly TRBD2 (5 bases). Germline V CDR1 and CDR2: LGHNA, YNFKEQ. The length of the CDR3 is 14 residues. Trimming removed 1 base at V and 10 bases at J, with 16 bases between. The CDR3 spells CASSQAVGLPDQYF. DNA for the CDR3: TGTGCCAGCAGCCAAGCGGTCGGACTTCCTGACCAGTACTTC.

The V call is TRBV5-1, the J call TRBJ1-3, with no clear D. The CDR3 length is 15 residues. Trimming stripped 4 bases from V and 0 bases from J, with 11 bases between. Germline V gene sequence: CDR1 SGHRS, CDR2 YFSETQ. CDR3 region: CASSPVASSGNTIYF. The CDR3 DNA sequence: TGCGCCAGCAGCCCTGTCGCGAGCTCTGGAAACACCATATATTTT.